This TCR beta chain was retrieved from a study of neurological immune-mediated disorders. The cDNA was synthesized by means of template-switch 5'RACE, which was carried out with 10-nucleotide random UMIs. One entry per CDR3 protein, called by TCRdb with MiXCR from the 5' RACE reads. Of about 65,000 distinct CDR3 sequences listed, 4.1% are singletons. V lost 2 bases to trimming and J lost 7 bases, with 15 bases between them. This CDR3 is 15 amino acids long. Germline CDR1 SGHAT, CDR2 FQNNGV. The table lists this clonotype with many counts. Antigen unknown. Study-level findings and limits: Any association between clinical or MRI features and the multiple sclerosis repertoire cluster was absent.

The TCR sequence derives from a man aged 50 or older with multiple sclerosis. Sequenced sample: PBMCs. The chain combines TRBV11-2 with TRBJ2-1; D is ambiguous. The CDR3 nucleotides are TGTGCCAGCAGCTTATCGGTAACAAGGACGAATGAGCAGTTCTTC. Translated, it gives CASSLSVTRTNEQFF.